This TCR beta chain was recorded in a study of T cell responses to AZD1222 COVID-19 vaccine. Points from the study as a whole: Clonal diversity was possibly underestimated, and white British individuals and females predominated among donors. Spike as a whole was targeted by vaccine-associated CD4 TCRs, dominant at 160-218 and 743-854. Two AZD1222 administrations were followed by greater Spike-specific TCR breadth and depth. Sampling captured repertoires only after the peak T cell response.

This clone has a single count. Its antigen remains unidentified. The data were produced by immunoSEQ multiplex PCR, yet TCRdb's version contains in-frame clones alone and is incomplete. This sample has around 67,000 clones; under 90% occur once, and the top ten carry about 6%. CDR3 size: 14 residues. After removal of 2 bases from V and 7 bases from J, the junction contained 2 bases not matched to a gene. In germline, CDR1 is MNHEY, CDR2 SVGEGT. The TCR was taken from an adult who received the AZD1222 COVID-19 vaccine. Material: peripheral blood, obtained 28 days after the second AZD1222 dose. This rearrangement joins TRBV6-2 or TRBV6-3 to TRBJ1-6; 7 positions agree with TRBD1. CDR3 sequence (DNA): TGTGCCAGCAGTTACGAGGGGGCCAATTCACCCCTCCACTTT. Translating it yields CASSYEGANSPLHF.